Below, one TCR beta chain is given with its context. The antigen it binds to is not known. Base-call qualities are not available, and no considerably larger clone is one nucleotide away. Measured from the cysteine to the phenylalanine, the CDR3 is 14 residues long. The kept DNA is CDR3 alone, 42 bases in frame from the first base. The V and J ends are trimmed by 6 bases and 3 bases, leaving 9 bases between them. From the germline V gene (reference sequence), CDR1 is MNHNY and CDR2 is SVGAGI. The library was prepared using the immunoSEQ multiplex PCR assay. What TCRdb holds here is the immuneACCESS table cut down to in-frame rearrangements. Part of the clones is not present; checked against another copy, under half of the missing clones reflect an unresolved V gene, and the others are unexplained. This sample gives roughly 35,000 clones in total; about four fifths of them show up just once. The top ten hold approximately 2% of the sample.

The source of the sample is a study of Siglec-9 on CD8 T cells in melanoma (dated by TCRdb to the late 2010s). Background on the whole study: The study investigated Siglec-9 expression on CD8+ T cells and the role of Siglec-9 in regulating T cells in the melanoma tumor microenvironment.

Broader findings and caveats from the paper: According to the reported findings, Siglec-9 marked and regulated a subset of effector memory CD8+ T cells that seemed to build up inside melanoma tumors.

This chain is built from TRBV6-6 and TRBJ2-6, with a tentative D gene TRBD1 over 6 matching bases. The clonotype was recovered from a human donor in good health. Sample: Siglec-9- CD8+ T cells sorted from blood. Per the publication, the cell subset or site label means: CD8 T cells lacking Siglec-9. CDR3 loop: CASSPGDGANVLTF. The DNA sequence follows: TGTGCCAGCAGCCCAGGGGATGGGGCCAACGTCCTGACTTTC.